Sequencing of this T cell receptor (beta chain) was carried out in a study of radiotherapy plus CTLA-4 blockade in lung cancer. The assay was immunoSEQ multiplex PCR, and TCRdb's table has in-frame clones only and misses some. The repertoire holds tens of thousands of clones, with 70% to 80% as singletons. The germline gives CDR1 SGHTA, CDR2 FQGNSA. There are 14 residues in the CDR3. V was clipped by 5 bases and J by 7 bases; unmatched bases: 8. This sample comprised peripheral blood, obtained from a patient treated with radiotherapy plus ipilimumab. The sequence came from a human donor with non-small cell lung cancer whose response to radiotherapy plus ipilimumab could not be evaluated. V is TRBV7-2 and J is TRBJ2-3; 8 bases match TRBD1. The CDR3 loop reads CASSPVRGRNTQYF. The CDR3 region has the DNA TGTGCCAGCAGCCCAGTCAGGGGGCGTAATACGCAGTATTTT.